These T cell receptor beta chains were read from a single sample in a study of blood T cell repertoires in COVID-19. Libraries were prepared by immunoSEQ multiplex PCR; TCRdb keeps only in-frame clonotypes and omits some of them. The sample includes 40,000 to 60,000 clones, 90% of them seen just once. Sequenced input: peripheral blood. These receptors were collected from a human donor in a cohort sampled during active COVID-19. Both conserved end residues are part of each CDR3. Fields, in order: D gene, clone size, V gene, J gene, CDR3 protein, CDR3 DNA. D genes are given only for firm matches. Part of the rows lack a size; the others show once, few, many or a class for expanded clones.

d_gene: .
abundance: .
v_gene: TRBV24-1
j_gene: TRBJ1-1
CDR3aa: CATEQGQRAFF
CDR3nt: TGTGCCACCGAGCAGGGACAACGGGCTTTCTTT

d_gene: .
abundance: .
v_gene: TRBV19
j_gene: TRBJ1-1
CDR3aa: CASSILKGAEAFF
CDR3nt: TGTGCCAGTAGTATCCTTAAGGGGGCTGAAGCTTTCTTT

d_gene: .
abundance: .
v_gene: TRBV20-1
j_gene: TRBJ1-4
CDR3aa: CSASRAEKLFF
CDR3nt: TGCAGTGCCTCCAGGGCGGAAAAACTGTTTTTT

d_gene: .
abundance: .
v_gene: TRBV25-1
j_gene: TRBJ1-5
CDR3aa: CASSEGSGVNQPQHF
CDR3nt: TGTGCCAGCAGTGAAGGGTCAGGGGTCAATCAGCCCCAGCATTTT

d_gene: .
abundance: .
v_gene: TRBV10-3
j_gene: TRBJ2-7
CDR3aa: CAIKGPAGEGYEQYF
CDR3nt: TGTGCCATCAAGGGCCCCGCAGGGGAAGGGTACGAGCAGTACTTC

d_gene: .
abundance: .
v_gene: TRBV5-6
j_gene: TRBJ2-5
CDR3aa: CASSSGEETQYF
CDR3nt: TGTGCCAGCAGCTCGGGAGAAGAGACCCAGTACTTC

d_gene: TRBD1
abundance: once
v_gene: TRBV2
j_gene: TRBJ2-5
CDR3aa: CASSGDRSGETQYF
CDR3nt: TGTGCCAGCAGTGGGGACAGGTCTGGGGAGACCCAGTACTTC

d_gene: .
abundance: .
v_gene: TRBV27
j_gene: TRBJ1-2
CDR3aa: CASSWHRDYGYTF
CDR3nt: TGTGCCAGCAGTTGGCACAGGGACTATGGCTACACCTTC

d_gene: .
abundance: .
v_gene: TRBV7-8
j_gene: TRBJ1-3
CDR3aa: CASSAYRVGNTIYF
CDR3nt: TGTGCCAGCAGCGCGTACAGGGTTGGAAACACCATATATTTT

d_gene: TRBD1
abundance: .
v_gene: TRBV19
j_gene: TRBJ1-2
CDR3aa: CASSTTGTASGYTF
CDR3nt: TGTGCCAGTAGTACGACGGGGACAGCTTCTGGCTACACCTTC

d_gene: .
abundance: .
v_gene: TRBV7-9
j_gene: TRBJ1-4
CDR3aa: CASSPGSGPNEKLFF
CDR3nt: TGTGCCAGCAGCCCTGGTTCAGGGCCTAATGAAAAACTGTTTTTT

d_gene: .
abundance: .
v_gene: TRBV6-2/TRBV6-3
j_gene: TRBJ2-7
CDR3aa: CASTPGHFYEQYF
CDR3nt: TGTGCCAGCACCCCGGGACACTTCTACGAGCAGTACTTC

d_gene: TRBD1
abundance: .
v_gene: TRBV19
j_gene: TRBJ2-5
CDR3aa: CASSGQAWETQYF
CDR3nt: TGTGCCAGTAGTGGACAGGCGTGGGAGACCCAGTACTTC

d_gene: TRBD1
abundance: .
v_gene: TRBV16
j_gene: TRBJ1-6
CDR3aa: CASSLQGANYNSPLHF
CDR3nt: TGTGCCAGCAGCCTCCAGGGGGCTAACTATAATTCACCCCTCCACTTT

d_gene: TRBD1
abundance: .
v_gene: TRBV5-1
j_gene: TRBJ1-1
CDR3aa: CASSWGQRNTEAFF
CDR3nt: TGCGCCAGCAGCTGGGGACAGCGGAACACTGAAGCTTTCTTT

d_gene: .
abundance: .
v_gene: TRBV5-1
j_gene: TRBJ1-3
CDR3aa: CASSLADSNSGNTIYF
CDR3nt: TGCGCCAGCAGCTTGGCCGACTCGAACTCTGGAAACACCATATATTTT

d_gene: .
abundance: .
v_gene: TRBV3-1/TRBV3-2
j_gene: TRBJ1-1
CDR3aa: CASGESGTEAFF
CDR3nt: TGTGCCAGCGGGGAGTCGGGGACTGAAGCTTTCTTT

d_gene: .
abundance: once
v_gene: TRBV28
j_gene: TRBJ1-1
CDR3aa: CASSLIGRGTEAFF
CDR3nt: TGTGCCAGTAGTTTAATTGGCAGAGGGACTGAAGCTTTCTTT

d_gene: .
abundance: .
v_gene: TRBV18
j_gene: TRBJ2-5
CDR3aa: CASSPPNKQETQYF
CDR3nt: TGTGCCAGCTCACCACCAAACAAACAAGAGACCCAGTACTTC

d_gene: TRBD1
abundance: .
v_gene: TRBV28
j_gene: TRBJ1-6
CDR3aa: CASSLRTGGINNSPLHF
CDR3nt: TGTGCCAGCAGTCTCAGGACAGGGGGCATAAATAATTCACCCCTCCACTTT

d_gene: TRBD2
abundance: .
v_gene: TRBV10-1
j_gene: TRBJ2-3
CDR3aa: CASSELGLADLGLQYF
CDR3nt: TGCGCCAGCAGTGAGTTGGGACTAGCGGACCTGGGGCTGCAGTATTTT

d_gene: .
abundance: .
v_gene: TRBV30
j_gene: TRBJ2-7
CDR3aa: CAWSLEYEQYF
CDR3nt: TGTGCCTGGAGCCTAGAGTACGAGCAGTACTTC

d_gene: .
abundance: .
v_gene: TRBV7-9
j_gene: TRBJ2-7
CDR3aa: CASSLLAEAIHEQYF
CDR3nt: TGTGCCAGCAGCTTACTGGCGGAGGCTATCCACGAGCAGTACTTC

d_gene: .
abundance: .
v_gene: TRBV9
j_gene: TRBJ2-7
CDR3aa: CASSVGRDIGGEQYF
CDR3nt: TGTGCCAGCAGCGTAGGGAGGGATATAGGTGGCGAGCAGTACTTC

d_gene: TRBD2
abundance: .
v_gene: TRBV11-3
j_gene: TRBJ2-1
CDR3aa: CASRLGLFYSGREPNEQFF
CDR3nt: TGTGCCAGCAGACTTGGACTTTTCTACAGCGGGAGGGAACCCAATGAGCAGTTCTTC

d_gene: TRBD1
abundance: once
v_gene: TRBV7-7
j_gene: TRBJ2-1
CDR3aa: CASSLDRGDEQFF
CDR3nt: TGTGCTAGCAGCCTCGACAGGGGTGATGAGCAGTTCTTC

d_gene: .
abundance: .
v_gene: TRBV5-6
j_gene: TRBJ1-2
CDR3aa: CASSRELRDYGYTF
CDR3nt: TGTGCCAGCAGCCGTGAGCTCAGGGACTATGGCTACACCTTC

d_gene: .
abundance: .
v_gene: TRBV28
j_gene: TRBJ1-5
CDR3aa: CASSSPGIAHQPQHF
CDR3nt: TGTGCCAGCAGTTCCCCGGGGATCGCACATCAGCCCCAGCATTTT

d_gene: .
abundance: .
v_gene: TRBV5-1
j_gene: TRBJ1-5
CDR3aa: CASSPETGRQPQHF
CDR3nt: TGCGCCAGCAGCCCCGAGACAGGACGACAGCCCCAGCATTTT

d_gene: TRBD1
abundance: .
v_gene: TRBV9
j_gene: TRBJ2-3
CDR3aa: CASSVEGQGIAADTQYF
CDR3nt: TGTGCCAGCAGCGTAGAGGGACAGGGGATAGCGGCAGATACGCAGTATTTT

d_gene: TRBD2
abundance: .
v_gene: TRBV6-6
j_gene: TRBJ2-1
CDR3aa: CASSRGTSGRTLNEQFF
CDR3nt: TGTGCCAGCAGTCGCGGGACTAGCGGGAGGACCCTCAATGAGCAGTTCTTC

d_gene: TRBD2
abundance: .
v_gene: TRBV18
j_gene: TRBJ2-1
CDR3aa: CASSPLAASYNEQFF
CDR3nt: TGTGCCAGCTCGCCCCTAGCGGCGTCCTACAATGAGCAGTTCTTC

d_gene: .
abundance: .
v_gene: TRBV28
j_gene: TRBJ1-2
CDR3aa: CASSIQGYGYTF
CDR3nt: TGTGCCAGCTCCATACAGGGCTATGGCTACACCTTC